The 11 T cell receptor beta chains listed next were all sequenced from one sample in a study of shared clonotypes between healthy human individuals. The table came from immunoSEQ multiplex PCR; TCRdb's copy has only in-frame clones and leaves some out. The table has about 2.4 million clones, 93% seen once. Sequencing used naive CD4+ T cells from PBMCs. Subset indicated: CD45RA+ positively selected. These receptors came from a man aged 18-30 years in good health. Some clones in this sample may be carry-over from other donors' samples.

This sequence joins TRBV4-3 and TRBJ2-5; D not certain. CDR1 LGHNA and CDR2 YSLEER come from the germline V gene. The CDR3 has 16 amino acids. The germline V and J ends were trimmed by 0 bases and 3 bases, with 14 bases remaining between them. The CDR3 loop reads CASSQDFGRLEETQYF. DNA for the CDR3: TGCGCCAGCAGCCAAGATTTTGGCAGGTTGGAAGAGACCCAGTACTTC.

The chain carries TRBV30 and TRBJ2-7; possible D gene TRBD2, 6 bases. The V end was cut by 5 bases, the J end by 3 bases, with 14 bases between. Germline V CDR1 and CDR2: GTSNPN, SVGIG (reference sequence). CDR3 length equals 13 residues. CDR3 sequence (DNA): TGTGCCTGGGGAGGGGACGGTGGCTACGAGCAGTACTTC. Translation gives CAWGGDGGYEQYF.

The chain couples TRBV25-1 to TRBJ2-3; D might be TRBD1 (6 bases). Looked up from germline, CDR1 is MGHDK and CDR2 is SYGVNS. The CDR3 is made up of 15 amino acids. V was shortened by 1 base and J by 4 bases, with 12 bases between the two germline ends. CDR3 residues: CASSESGRGSDTQYF. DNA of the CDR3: TGTGCCAGCAGTGAATCGGGCAGGGGCTCAGATACGCAGTATTTT.

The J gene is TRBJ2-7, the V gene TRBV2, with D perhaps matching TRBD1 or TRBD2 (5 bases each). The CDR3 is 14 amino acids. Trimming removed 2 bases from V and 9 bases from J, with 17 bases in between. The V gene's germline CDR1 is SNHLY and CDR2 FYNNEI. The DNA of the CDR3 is TGTGCCAGCAGTGAATCGGGGCCGGCAACGGGGCAGTACTTC. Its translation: CASSESGPATGQYF.

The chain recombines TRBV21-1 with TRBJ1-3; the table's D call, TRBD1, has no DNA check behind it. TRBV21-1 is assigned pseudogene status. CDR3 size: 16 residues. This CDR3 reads CASSTGAGYSGNTIYF. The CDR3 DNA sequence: TGTGCCAGCAGCACCGGAGCAGGGTATTCAGGAAACACCATATATTTT.

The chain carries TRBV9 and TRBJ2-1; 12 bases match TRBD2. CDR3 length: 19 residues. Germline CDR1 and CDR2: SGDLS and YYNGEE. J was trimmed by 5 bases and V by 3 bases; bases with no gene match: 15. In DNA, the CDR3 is TGTGCCAGCAGCGGCGACCTAGCGGGAGGGCCCTTTTCTAACAATGAGCAGTTCTTC. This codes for CASSGDLAGGPFSNNEQFF.

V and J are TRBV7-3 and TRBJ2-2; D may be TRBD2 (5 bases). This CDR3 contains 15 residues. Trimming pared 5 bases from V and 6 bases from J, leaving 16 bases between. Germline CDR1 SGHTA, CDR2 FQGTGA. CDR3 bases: TGTGCCAGCAGCCCCACTCGGGGTCCCGCCGGGGAGCTGTTTTTT. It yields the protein CASSPTRGPAGELFF.

CDR3 in amino acids: CASSYSLAGGPGRQFF. For the CDR3, the DNA is TGTGCCAGCAGTTACTCCCTAGCGGGAGGGCCCGGTCGGCAGTTCTTC. V gene TRBV6-5 combines with J gene TRBJ2-1, with 12 bases lining up with TRBD2. Germline trimming cut 0 bases from V and 12 bases from J; bases unmatched to any gene: 9. Germline V gene data show CDR1 as MNHEY and CDR2 as SVGAGI. CDR3 size: 16 residues.

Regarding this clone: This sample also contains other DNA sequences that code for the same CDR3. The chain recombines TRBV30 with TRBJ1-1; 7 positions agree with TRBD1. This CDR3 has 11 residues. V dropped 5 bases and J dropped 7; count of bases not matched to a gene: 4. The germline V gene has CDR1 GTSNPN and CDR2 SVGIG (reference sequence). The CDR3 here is CAWSGQVEAFF. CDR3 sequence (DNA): TGTGCCTGGTCCGGACAGGTTGAAGCTTTCTTT. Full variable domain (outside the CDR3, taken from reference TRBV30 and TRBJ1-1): SQTIHQWPATLVQPVGSPLSLECTVEGTSNPNLYWYRQAAGRGLQLLFYSVGIGQISSEVPQNLSASRPQDRQFILSSKKLLLSDSGFYLCAWSGQVEAFFGQGTRLTVV.

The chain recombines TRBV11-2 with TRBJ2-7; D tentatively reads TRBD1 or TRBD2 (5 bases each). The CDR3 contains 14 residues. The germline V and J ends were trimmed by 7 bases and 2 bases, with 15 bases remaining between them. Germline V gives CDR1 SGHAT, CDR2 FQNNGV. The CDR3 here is CASTLPGTPYEQYF. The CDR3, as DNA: TGTGCCAGCACTCTCCCGGGGACCCCCTACGAGCAGTACTTC.

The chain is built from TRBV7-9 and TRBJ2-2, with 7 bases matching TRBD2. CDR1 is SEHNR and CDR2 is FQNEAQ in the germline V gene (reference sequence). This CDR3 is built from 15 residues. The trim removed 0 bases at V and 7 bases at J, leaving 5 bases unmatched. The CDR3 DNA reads TGTGCCAGCAGCTTAGCTGCGGGAGAGATCGGGGAGCTGTTTTTT. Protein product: CASSLAAGEIGELFF.